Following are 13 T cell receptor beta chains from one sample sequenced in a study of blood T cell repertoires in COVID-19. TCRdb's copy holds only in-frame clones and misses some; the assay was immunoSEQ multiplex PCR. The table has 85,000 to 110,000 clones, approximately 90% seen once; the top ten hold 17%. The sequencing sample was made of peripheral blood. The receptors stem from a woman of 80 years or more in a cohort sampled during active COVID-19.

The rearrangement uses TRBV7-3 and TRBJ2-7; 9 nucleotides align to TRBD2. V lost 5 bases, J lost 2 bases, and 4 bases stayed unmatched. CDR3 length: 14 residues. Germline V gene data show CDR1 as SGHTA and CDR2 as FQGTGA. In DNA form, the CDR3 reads TGTGCCAGCAGCGTGAGCGGGGGGCCCTACGAGCAGTACTTC. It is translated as CASSVSGGPYEQYF.

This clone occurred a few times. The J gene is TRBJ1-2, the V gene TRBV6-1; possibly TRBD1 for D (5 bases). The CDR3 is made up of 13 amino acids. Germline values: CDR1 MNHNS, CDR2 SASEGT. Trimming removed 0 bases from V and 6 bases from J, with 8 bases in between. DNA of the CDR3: TGTGCCAGCAGTGAAGCGCTCAGGGATGGCTACACCTTC. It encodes CASSEALRDGYTF.

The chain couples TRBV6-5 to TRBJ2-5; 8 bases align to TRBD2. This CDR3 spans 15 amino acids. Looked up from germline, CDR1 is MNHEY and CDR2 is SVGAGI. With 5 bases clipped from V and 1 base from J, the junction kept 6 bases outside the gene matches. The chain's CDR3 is CASSTAGGAQETQYF. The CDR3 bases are TGTGCCAGCAGTACCGCCGGGGGGGCCCAAGAGACCCAGTACTTC.

CDR3 DNA sequence: TGTGCCAGTAGTGCGGTGGGTTACAATGAGCAGTTCTTC. It yields the protein CASSAVGYNEQFF. J is TRBJ2-1 and V is TRBV19; no definite D call. The V end lost 5 bases, the J end lost 4 bases, and 9 bases lay between the germline ends. CDR1 LNHDA and CDR2 SQIVND come from the germline V gene (reference sequence). The CDR3 covers 13 residues.

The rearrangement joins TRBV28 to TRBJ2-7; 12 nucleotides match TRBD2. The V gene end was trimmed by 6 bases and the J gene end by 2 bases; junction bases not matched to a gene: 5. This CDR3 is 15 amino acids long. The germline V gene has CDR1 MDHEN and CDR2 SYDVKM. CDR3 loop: CASRSTSGRTYEQYF. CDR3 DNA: TGTGCCAGCAGATCCACTAGCGGGAGGACCTACGAGCAGTACTTC.

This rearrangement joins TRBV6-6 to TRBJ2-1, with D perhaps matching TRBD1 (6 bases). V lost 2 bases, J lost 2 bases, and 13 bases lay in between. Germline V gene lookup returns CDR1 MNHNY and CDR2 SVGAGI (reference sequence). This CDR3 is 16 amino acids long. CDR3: CASSYGQSIPYNEQFF. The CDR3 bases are TGTGCCAGCAGTTACGGACAGTCTATACCCTACAATGAGCAGTTCTTC.

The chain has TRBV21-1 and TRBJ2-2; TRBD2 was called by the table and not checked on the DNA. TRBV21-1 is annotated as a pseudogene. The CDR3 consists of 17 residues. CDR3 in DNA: TGTGCCAGCAGACAACCCACTTGCGGGGCCCACACCGGGGAGCTGTTTTTT. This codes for CASRQPTCGAHTGELFF.

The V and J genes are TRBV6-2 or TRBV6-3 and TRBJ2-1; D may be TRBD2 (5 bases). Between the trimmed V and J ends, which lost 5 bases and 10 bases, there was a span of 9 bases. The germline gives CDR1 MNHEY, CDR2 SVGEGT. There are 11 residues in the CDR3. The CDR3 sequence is CASSHGLEQFF. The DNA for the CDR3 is TGTGCCAGCAGTCACGGACTGGAGCAGTTCTTC.

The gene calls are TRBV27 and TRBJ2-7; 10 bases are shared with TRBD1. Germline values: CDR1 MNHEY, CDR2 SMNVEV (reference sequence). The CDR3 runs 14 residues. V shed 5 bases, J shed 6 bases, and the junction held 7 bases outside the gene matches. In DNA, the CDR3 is TGTGCCAGCAGTCATGGTGACAGGGGGCGCGAGCAGTACTTC. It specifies CASSHGDRGREQYF.

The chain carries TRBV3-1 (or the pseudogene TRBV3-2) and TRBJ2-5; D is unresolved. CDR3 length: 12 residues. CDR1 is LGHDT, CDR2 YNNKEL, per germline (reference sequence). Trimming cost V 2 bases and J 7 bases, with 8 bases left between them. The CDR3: CASSQSTGTQYF. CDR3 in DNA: TGTGCCAGCAGCCAATCGACGGGGACCCAGTACTTC.

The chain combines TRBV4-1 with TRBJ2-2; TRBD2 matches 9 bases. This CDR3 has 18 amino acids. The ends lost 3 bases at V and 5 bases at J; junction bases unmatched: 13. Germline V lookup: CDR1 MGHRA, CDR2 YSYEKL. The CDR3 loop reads CASSQGGLAGVGTGELFF. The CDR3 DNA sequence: TGCGCCAGCAGCCAGGGGGGTTTAGCGGGAGTAGGAACCGGGGAGCTGTTTTTT.

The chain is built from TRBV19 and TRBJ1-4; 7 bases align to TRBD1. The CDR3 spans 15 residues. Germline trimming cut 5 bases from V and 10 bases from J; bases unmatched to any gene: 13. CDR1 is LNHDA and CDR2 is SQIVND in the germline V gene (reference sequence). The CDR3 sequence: CASSPAGGPTLKLFF. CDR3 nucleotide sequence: TGTGCCAGTAGTCCCGCAGGGGGACCCACTCTAAAACTGTTTTTT.

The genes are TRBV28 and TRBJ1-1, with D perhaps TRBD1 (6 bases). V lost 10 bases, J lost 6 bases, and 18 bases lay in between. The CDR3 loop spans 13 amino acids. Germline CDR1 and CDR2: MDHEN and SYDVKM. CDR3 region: CATRKTGLPEAFF. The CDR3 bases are TGTGCCACGAGAAAGACAGGACTCCCTGAAGCTTTCTTT.